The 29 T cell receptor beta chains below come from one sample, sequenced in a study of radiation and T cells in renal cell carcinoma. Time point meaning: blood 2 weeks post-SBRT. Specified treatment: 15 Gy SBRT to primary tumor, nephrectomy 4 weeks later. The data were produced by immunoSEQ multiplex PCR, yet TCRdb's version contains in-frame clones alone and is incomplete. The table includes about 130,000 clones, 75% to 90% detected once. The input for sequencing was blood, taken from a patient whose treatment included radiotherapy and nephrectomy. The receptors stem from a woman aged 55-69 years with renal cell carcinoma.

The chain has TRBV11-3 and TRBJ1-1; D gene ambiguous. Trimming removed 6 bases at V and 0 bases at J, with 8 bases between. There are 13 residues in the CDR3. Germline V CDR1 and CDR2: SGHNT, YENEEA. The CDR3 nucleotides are TGTGCCAGCAGGAGGACGGTGAACACTGAAGCTTTCTTT. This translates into CASRRTVNTEAFF.

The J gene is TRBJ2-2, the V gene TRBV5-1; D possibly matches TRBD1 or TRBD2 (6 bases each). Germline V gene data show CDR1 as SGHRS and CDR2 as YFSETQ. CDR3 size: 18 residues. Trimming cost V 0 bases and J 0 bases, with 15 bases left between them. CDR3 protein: CASSLAGGGGSNTGELFF. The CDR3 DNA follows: TGCGCCAGCAGCTTGGCAGGAGGGGGAGGCTCGAACACCGGGGAGCTGTTTTTT.

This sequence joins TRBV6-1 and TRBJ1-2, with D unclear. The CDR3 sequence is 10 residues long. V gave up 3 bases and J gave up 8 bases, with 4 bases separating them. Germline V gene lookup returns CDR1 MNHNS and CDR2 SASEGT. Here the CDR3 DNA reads TGTGCCAGCAGTGATGGGGGCTACACCTTC. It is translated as CASSDGGYTF.

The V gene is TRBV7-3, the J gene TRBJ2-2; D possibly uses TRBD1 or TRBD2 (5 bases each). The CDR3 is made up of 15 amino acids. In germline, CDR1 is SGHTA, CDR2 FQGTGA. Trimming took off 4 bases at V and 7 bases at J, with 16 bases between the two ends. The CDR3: CASSSSRDGGGELFF. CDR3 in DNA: TGTGCCAGCAGCTCGTCCCGGGACGGTGGCGGGGAGCTGTTTTTT.

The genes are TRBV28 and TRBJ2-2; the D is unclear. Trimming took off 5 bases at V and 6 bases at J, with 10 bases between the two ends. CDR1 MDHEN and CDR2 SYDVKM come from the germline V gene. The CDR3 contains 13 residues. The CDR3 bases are TGTGCCAGCAGTAGACTCTCGCCCGGGGAGCTGTTTTTT. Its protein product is CASSRLSPGELFF.

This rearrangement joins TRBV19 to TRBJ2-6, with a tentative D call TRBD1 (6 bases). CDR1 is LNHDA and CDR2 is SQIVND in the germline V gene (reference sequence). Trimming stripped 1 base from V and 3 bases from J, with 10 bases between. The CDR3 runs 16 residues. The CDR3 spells CASSIGLTGGANVLTF. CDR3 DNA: TGTGCCAGTAGTATAGGGTTGACAGGTGGGGCCAACGTCCTGACTTTC.

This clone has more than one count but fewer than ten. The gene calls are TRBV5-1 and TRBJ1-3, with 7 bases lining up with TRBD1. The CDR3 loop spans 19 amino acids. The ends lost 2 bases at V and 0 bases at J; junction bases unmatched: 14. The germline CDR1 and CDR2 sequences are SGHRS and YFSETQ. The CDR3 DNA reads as TGCGCCAGCAGCTTAATGGGACAGTCGGGTTTACTCTCTGGAAACACCATATATTTT. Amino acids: CASSLMGQSGLLSGNTIYF.

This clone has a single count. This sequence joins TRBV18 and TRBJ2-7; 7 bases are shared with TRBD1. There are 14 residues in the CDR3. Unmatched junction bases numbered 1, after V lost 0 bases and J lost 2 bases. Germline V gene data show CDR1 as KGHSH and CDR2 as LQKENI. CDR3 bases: TGTGCCAGCTCACCACCGGGACAGCCCTACGAGCAGTACTTC. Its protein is CASSPPGQPYEQYF.

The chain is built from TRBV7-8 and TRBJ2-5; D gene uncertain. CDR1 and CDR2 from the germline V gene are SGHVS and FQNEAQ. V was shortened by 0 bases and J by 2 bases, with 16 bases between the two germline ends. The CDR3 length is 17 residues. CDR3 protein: CASSLAWGMMEQETQYF. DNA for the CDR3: TGTGCCAGCAGCTTAGCGTGGGGAATGATGGAACAAGAGACCCAGTACTTC. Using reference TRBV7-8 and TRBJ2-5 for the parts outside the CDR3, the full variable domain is GAGVSQSPRYKVAKRGQDVALRCDPISGHVSLFWYQQALGQGPEFLTYFQNEAQLDKSGLPSDRFFAERPEGSVSTLKIQRTQQEDSAVYLCASSLAWGMMEQETQYFGPGTRLLVL.

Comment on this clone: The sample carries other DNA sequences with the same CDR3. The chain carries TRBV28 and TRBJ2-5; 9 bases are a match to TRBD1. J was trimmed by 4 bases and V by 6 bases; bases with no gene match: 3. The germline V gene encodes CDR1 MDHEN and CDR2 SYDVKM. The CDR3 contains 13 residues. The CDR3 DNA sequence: TGTGCCAGCAGGACAGGGGGGAGAGAGACCCAGTACTTC. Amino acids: CASRTGGRETQYF.

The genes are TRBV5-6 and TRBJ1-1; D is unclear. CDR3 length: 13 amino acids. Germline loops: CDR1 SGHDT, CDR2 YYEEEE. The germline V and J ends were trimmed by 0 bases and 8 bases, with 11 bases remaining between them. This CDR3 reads CASSLGPNYEAFF. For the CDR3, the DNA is TGTGCCAGCAGCTTGGGACCAAACTACGAAGCTTTCTTT.

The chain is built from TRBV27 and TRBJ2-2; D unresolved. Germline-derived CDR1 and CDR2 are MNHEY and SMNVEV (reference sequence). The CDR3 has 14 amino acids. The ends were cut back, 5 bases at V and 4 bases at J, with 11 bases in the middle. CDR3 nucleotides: TGTGCCAGCAGTCGCACGGCTGGCACCGGGGAGCTGTTTTTT. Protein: CASSRTAGTGELFF.

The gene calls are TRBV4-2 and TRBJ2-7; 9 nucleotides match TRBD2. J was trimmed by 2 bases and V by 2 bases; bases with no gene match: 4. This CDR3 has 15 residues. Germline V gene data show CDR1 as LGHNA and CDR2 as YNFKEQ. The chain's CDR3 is CASSQRLAGTYEQYF. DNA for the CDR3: TGTGCCAGCAGCCAAAGGCTAGCGGGAACCTACGAGCAGTACTTC.

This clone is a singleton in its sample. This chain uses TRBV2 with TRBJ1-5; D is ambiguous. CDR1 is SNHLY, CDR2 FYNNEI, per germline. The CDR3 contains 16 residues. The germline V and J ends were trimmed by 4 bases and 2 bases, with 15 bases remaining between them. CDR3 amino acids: CASSGVPPGGNQPQHF. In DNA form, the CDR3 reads TGTGCCAGCAGTGGGGTCCCCCCGGGTGGCAATCAGCCCCAGCATTTT.

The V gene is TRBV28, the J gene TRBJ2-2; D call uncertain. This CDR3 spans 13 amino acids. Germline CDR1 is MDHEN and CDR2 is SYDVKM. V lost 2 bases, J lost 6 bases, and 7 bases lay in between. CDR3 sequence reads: CASSLASPGELFF. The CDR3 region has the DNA TGTGCCAGCAGTTTAGCATCCCCCGGGGAGCTGTTTTTT.

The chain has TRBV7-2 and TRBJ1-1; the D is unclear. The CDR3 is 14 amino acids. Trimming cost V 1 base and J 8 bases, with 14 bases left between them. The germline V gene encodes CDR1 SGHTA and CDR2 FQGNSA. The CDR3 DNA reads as TGTGCCAGCAGCTTAGTTCCCGGAAGGGAGGAAGCTTTCTTT. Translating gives CASSLVPGREEAFF. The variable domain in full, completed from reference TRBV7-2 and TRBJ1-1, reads GAGVSQSPSNKVTEKGKDVELRCDPISGHTALYWYRQSLGQGLEFLIYFQGNSAPDKSGLPSDRFSAERTGGSVSTLTIQRTQQEDSAVYLCASSLVPGREEAFFGQGTRLTVV.

The CDR3 sequence is CASSRGLADPYEQYF. CDR3 nucleotide sequence: TGTGCCAGTAGTCGTGGACTAGCGGACCCCTACGAGCAGTACTTC. The chain joins TRBV19 to TRBJ2-7; 10 bases fit TRBD2. Germline CDR1 is LNHDA and CDR2 is SQIVND (reference sequence). This CDR3 has 15 residues. V dropped 5 bases and J dropped 2; count of bases not matched to a gene: 6.

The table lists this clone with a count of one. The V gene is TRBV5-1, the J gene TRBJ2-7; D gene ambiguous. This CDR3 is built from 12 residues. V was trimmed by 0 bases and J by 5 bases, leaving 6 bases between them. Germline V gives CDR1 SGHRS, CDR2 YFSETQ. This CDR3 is CASSLEANEQYF. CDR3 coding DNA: TGCGCCAGCAGCTTGGAGGCAAACGAGCAGTACTTC.

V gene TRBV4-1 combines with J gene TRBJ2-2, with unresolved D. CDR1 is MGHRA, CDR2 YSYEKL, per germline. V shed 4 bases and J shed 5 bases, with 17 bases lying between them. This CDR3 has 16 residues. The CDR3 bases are TGCGCCAGCAGCCCCGAAAGGGCTTCGGAAACCGGGGAGCTGTTTTTT. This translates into CASSPERASETGELFF.

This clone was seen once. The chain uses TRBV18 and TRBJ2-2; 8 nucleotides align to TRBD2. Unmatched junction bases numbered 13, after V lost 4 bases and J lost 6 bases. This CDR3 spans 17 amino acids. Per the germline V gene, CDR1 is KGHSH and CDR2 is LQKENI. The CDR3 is CASSLTSSGSDPGELFF. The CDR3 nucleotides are TGTGCCAGCTCACTAACGTCAAGCGGGAGTGACCCCGGGGAGCTGTTTTTT.

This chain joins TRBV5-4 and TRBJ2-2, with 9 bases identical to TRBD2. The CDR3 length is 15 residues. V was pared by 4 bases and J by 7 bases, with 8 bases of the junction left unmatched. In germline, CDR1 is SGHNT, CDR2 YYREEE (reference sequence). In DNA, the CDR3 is TGTGCCAGCAGCCCTATTAGCGGGAGTAGCGGGGAGCTGTTTTTT. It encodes CASSPISGSSGELFF.

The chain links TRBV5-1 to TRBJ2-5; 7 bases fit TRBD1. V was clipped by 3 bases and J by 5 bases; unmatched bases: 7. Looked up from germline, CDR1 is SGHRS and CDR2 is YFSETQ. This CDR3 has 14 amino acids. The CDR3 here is CASSSQGSIETQYF. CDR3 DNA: TGCGCCAGCAGCTCACAGGGGTCGATCGAGACCCAGTACTTC.

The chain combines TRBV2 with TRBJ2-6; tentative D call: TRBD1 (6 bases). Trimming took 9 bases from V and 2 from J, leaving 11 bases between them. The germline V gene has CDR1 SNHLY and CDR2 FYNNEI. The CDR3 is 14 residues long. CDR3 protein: CASTGTPGANVLTF. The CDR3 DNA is TGTGCCAGTACAGGGACCCCTGGGGCCAACGTCCTGACTTTC.

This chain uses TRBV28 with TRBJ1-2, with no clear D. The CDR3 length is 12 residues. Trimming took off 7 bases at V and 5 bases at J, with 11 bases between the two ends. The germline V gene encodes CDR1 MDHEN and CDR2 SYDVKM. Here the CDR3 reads CASKAGNYGYTF. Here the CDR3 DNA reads TGTGCCAGCAAAGCGGGGAATTATGGCTACACCTTC.

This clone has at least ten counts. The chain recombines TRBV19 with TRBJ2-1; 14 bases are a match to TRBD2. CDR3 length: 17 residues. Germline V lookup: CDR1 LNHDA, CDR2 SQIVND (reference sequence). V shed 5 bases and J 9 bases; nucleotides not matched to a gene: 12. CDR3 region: CASSGGLAGADRSEQFF. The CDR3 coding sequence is TGTGCCAGTAGTGGGGGACTAGCGGGAGCCGATCGGTCTGAGCAGTTCTTC.

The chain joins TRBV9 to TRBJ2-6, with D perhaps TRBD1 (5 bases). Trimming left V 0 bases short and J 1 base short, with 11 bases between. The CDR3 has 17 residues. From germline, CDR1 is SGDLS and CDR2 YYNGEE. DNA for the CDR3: TGTGCCAGCAGCGTAGCCAGGGAAATGTCTGGGGCCAACGTCCTGACTTTC. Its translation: CASSVAREMSGANVLTF.

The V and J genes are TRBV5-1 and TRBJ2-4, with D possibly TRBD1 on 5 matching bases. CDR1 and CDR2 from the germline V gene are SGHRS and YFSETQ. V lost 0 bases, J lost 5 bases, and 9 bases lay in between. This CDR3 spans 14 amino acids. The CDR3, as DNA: TGCGCCAGCAGCTTGGTCCAGGGCGAAAACATTCAGTACTTC. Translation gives CASSLVQGENIQYF.

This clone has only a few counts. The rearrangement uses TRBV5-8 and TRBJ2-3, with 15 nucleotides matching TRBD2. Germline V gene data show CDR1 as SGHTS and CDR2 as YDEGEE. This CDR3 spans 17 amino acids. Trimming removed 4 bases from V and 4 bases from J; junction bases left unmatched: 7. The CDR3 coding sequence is TGTGCCAGCAGCCCCTGGACTAGCGGGGGGGCCCCAGATACGCAGTATTTT. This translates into CASSPWTSGGAPDTQYF.

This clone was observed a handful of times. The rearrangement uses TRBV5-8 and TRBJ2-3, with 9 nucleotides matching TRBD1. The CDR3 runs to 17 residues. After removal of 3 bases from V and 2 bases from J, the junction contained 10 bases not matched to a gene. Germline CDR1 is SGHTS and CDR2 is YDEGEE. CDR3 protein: CASSSHPGTGYTDTQYF. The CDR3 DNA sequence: TGTGCCAGCAGCTCCCACCCCGGGACAGGGTACACAGATACGCAGTATTTT.